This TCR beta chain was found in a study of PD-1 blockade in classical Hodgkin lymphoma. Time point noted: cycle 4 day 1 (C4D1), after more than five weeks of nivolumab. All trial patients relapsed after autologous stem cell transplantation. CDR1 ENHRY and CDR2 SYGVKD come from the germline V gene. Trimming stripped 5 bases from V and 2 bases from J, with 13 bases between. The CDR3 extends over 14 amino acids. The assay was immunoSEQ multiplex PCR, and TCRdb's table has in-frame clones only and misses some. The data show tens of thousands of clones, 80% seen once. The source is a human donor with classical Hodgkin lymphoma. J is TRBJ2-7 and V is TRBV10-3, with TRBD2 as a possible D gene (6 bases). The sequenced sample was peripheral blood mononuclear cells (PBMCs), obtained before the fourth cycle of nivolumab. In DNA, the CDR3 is TGTGCCATCAGTTCGGGGGACGGAGCCTACGAGCAGTACTTC. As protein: CAISSGDGAYEQYF.